In this sample, the clone carrying this T cell receptor (beta chain) turned up many times. The target antigen is unknown. The study tagged each TCR cDNA molecule with a unique molecular identifier. TCRdb fed the 5' RACE reads into MiXCR, producing one record per CDR3 protein. In the table there are roughly 120,000 distinct CDR3 sequences, 9% to 15% of which are singletons. These data come from a study of spatial heterogeneity in lung cancer. Study as a whole: Where they were available, follow-up PBMC samples were sequenced, at a median of about 25 months after resection. Consistent detection of more beta-chain than alpha-chain sequences was observed.

Findings of the study overall: The study found ubiquitous expanded tumor TCRs in blood more at resection than follow-up.

Germline-derived CDR1 and CDR2 are MNHEY and SMNVEV (reference sequence). The ends were cut back, 0 bases at V and 3 bases at J, with 9 bases in the middle. CDR3 length: 15 amino acids. Regarding time point: blood at routine non-recurrence follow-up after resection. Whole RNA, isolated from tumor, nontumor lung or frozen PBMC, was sequenced without prior sorting. The receptor's source is a male donor with early-stage non-small cell lung cancer. The rearrangement links TRBV27 to TRBJ1-5; D perhaps matches TRBD1 (6 bases). Here the sequenced sample was PBMCs, taken at follow-up. CDR3: CASSLSDRPNQPQHF. The CDR3 DNA reads TGTGCCAGCAGTTTATCCGACAGGCCCAATCAGCCCCAGCATTTT.